What follows are 2 T cell receptor beta chains derived from one specimen sequenced in a study of lung T cells in sarcoidosis with Löfgren's syndrome. TCRdb reprocessed the reads with MiXCR, giving one entry per CDR3 protein. This sample carries 60,000 to 70,000 distinct CDR3 sequences, roughly 20% of them seen once, and the ten largest clones take less than 2.5%. The specimen sequenced was CD4+ T cells from PBMCs. The receptors originated from a human donor with sarcoidosis (Löfgren's syndrome or another form), or a control subject (not recorded which).

This clonotype was detected ten times or more. V usage is TRBV10-2 and J usage is TRBJ1-1, with 7 bases fitting TRBD1. The CDR3 is 15 residues long. V gave up 4 bases and J gave up 1 base; unmatched junction bases: 6. Germline V gene data show CDR1 as WSHSY and CDR2 as SAAADI. DNA of the CDR3: TGCGCCAGCAGTGGCTCGACAGGGCCGAACACTGAAGCTTTCTTT. The encoded protein is CASSGSTGPNTEAFF.

Notes on this clonotype: A much bigger clone sits one base away, suggesting this may be a read error. V is TRBV20-1 and J is TRBJ2-5, with TRBD2 identical over 12 bases. Germline V gene lookup returns CDR1 DFQATT and CDR2 SNEGSKA (reference sequence). The CDR3 sequence is 16 residues long. V was pared by 5 bases and J by 6 bases, with 13 bases of the junction left unmatched. CDR3 DNA sequence: TGCAGTGCTCTGACACCCCTAGCGGGAGGGCCGAAGACCCAGTACTTC. Its translation: CSALTPLAGGPKTQYF.